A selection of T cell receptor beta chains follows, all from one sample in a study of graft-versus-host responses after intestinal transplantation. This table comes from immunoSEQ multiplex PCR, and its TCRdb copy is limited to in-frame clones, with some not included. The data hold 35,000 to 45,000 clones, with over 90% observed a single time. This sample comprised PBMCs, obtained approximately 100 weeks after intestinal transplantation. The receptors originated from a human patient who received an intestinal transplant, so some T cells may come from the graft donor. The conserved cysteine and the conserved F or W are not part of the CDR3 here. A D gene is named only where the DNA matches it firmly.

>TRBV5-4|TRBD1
ASSLETGPGYT
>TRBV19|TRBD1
ASRPTGEGSYEQY
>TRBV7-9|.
ASSLGATGTTYEQY
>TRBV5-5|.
ASSQTDSGANVLT
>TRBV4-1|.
ASSRVGAVGYT
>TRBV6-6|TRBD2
ASSYSGLAGYEQY
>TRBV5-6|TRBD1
ASSLRGLASYNEQF
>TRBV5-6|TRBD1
ASSPGTGLEAF
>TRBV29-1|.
SVEVLGLEETQY
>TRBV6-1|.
ASSVRGTEAF
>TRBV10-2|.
ASSESRLRGRGNQPQH
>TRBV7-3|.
ASSHDGGTDTQY
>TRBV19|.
ASSIWDNEQF
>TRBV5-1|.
ASLSGPPSYEQY
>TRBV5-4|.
ASSLRGSIGNTIY